This T cell receptor beta chain emerged from a study of shared clonotypes between healthy human individuals. Source study methods: Junction-only immunoSEQ sequences carried no quality scores, so filtering differed. This table comes from immunoSEQ multiplex PCR, and its TCRdb copy is limited to in-frame clones, with some not included. The DNA gave D and trimming, while V, J and clone size come from that table. The sample consists of a few hundred thousand clones, roughly four fifths of them appearing once. This clone was picked up one time. The target antigen is unknown. Other DNA sequences in this specimen translate into the identical CDR3. Study-wide findings and caveats: Clonotype sharing among donors was thought likely to change with sequencing depth.

In germline, CDR1 is SGHRS, CDR2 YFSETQ. CDR3 length: 15 amino acids. V shed 0 bases, J shed 1 base, and the junction held 0 bases outside the gene matches. Material: PBMCs. The clonotype comes from a woman between 40 and 50 years old in good health. Some clones in this sample may be carry-over from other donors' samples. The rearrangement uses TRBV5-1 and TRBJ1-5; 8 positions agree with TRBD1. The DNA for the CDR3 is TGCGCCAGCAGCTTGGGACAGGGGAGCAATCAGCCCCAGCATTTT. It codes for CASSLGQGSNQPQHF.